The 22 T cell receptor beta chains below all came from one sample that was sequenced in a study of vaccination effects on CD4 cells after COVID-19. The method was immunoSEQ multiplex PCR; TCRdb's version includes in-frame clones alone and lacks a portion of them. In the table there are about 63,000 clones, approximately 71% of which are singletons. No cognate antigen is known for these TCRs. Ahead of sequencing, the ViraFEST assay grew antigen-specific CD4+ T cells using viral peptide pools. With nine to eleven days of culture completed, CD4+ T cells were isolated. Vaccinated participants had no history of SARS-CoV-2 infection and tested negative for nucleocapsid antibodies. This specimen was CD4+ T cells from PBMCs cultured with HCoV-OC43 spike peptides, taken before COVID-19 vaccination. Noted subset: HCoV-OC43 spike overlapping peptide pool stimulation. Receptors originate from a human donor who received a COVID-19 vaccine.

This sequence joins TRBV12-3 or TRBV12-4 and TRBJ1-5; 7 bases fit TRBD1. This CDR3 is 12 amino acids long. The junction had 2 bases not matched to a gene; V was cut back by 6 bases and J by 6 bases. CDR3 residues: CASSAGGQPQHF. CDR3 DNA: TGTGCCAGCAGCGCAGGGGGTCAGCCCCAGCATTTT.

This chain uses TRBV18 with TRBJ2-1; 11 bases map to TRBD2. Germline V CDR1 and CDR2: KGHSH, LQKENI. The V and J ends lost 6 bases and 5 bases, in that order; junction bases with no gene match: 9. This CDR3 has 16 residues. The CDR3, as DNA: TGTGCCAGCTCCGTATTACTAGCGGGGGACCACAATGAGCAGTTCTTC. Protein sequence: CASSVLLAGDHNEQFF.

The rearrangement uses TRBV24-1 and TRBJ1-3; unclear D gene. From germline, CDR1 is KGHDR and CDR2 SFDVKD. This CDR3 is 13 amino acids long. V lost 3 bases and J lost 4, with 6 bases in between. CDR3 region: CATSDPPGNTIYF. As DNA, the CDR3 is TGTGCCACCAGTGATCCGCCAGGAAACACCATATATTTT.

Written as DNA, the CDR3 is TGTGCCATCAGTGAGTCCAGGAACGGTCAGCCCCAGCATTTT. Amino acid sequence: CAISESRNGQPQHF. V gene TRBV10-3 combines with J gene TRBJ1-5; no clear D. Germline V gene lookup returns CDR1 ENHRY and CDR2 SYGVKD. The CDR3 has 14 residues. Trimming stripped 0 bases from V and 6 bases from J, with 9 bases between.

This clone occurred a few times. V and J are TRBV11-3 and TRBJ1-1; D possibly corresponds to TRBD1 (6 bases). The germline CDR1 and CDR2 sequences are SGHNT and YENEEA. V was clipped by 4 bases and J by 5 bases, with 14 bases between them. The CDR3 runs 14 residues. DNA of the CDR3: TGTGCCAGCAGCTCCCTGGACAGAGGAACTGAAGCTTTCTTT. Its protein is CASSSLDRGTEAFF.

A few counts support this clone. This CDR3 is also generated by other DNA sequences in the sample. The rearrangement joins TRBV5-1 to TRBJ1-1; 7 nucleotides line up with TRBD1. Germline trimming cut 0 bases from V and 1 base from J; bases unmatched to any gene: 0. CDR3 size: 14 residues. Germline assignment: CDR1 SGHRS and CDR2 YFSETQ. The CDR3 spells CASSLDRGNTEAFF. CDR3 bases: TGCGCCAGCAGCTTGGACAGGGGGAACACTGAAGCTTTCTTT.

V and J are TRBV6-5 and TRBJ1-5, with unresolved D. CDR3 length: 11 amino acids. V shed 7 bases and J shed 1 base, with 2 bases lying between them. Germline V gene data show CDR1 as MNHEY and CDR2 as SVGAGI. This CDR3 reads CASNSNQPQHF. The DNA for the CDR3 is TGTGCCAGCAACAGCAATCAGCCCCAGCATTTT.

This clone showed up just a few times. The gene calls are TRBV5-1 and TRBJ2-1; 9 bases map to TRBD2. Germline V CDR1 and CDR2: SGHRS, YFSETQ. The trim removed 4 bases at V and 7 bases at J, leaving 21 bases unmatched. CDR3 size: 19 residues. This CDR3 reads CASSPVPVRAGGHSNEQFF. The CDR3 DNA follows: TGCGCCAGCAGCCCAGTACCCGTGAGGGCGGGGGGGCATAGTAATGAGCAGTTCTTC.

CDR3 nucleotide sequence: TGTGCCAGCAGTGAACGGCAGGGGGGTTCATATACGCAGTATTTT. Protein sequence: CASSERQGGSYTQYF. The chain employs TRBV2 and TRBJ2-3, with D perhaps TRBD1 (7 bases). The germline CDR1 and CDR2 sequences are SNHLY and FYNNEI. The CDR3 is made up of 15 amino acids. V was cut by 2 bases and J by 7 bases, with 16 bases left in between.

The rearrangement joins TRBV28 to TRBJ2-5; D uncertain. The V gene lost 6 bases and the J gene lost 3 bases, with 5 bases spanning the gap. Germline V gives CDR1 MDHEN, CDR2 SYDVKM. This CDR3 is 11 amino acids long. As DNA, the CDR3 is TGTGCCAGCAGCCTGAAAGAGACCCAGTACTTC. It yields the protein CASSLKETQYF.

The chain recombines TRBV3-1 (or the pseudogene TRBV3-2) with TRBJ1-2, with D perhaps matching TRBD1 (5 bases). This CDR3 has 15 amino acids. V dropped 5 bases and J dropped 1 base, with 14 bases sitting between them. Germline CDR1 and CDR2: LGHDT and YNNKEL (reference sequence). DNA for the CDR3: TGTGCCAGCAGCTTTCGGCAGGGTTATAACTATGGCTACACCTTC. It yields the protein CASSFRQGYNYGYTF.

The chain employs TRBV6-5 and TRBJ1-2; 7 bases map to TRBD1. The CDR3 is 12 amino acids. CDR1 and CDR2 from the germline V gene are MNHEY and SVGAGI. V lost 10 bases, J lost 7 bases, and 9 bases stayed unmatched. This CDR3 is CATTKGAGGYTF. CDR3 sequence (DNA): TGTGCCACCACGAAGGGGGCGGGTGGCTACACCTTC.

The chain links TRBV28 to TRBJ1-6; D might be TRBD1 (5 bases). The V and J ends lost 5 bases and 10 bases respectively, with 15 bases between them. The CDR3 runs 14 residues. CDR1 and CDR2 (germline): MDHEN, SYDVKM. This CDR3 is CASSPGTSWSPLHF. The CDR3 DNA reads TGTGCCAGCAGTCCTGGGACGTCCTGGTCACCCCTCCACTTT.

CDR3 DNA sequence: TGTGCCAGCAGTTACTCAGGGCTCACTGAAGCTTTCTTT. Translation: CASSYSGLTEAFF. The chain has TRBV6-5 and TRBJ1-1, with no clear D. V was clipped by 0 bases and J by 4 bases, with 6 bases between them. This CDR3 has 13 residues. Germline CDR1 MNHEY, CDR2 SVGAGI.

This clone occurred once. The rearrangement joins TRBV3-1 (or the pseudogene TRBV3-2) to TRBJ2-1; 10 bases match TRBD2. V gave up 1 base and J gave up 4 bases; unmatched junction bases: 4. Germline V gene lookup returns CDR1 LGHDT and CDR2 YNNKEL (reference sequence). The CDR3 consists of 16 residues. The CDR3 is CASSQVAGGPYNEQFF. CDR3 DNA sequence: TGTGCCAGCAGCCAAGTAGCGGGGGGACCGTACAATGAGCAGTTCTTC.

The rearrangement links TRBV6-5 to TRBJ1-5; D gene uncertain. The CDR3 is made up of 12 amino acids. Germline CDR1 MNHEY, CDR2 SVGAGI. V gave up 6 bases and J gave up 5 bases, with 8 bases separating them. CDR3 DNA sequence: TGTGCCAGCAGGACACTTGATCAGCCCCAGCATTTT. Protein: CASRTLDQPQHF.

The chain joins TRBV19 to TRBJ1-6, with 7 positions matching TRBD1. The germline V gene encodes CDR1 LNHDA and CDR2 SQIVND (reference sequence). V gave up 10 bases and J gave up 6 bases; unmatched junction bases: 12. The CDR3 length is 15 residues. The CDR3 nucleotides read TGTGCCACCGGGGACAGTGGTCGTAGTAATTCACCCCTCCACTTT. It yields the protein CATGDSGRSNSPLHF.

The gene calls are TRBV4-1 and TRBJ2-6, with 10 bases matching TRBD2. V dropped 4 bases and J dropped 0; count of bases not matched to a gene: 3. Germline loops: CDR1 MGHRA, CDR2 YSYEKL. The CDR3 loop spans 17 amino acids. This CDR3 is CASSPSGGSSGANVLTF. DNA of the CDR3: TGCGCCAGCAGCCCTAGCGGGGGTAGCTCTGGGGCCAACGTCCTGACTTTC.

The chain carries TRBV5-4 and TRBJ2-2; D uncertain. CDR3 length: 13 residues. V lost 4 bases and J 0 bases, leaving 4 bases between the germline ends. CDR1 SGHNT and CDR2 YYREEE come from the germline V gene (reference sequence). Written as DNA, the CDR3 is TGTGCCAGCAGCACTACGAACACCGGGGAGCTGTTTTTT. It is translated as CASSTTNTGELFF.

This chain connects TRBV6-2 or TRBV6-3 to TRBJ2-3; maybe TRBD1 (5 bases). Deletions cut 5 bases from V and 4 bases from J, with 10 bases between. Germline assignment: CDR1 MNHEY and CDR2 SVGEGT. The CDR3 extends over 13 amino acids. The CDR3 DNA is TGTGCCAGCAGTCGGAAGGGGCCAGATACGCAGTATTTT. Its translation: CASSRKGPDTQYF.

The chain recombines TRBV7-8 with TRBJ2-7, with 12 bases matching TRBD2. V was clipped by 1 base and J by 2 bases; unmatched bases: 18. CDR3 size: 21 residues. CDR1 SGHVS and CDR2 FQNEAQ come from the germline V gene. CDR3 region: CASSLGGRLAGATLWTYEQYV. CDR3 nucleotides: TGTGCCAGCAGCTTAGGAGGTAGACTAGCGGGGGCCACCCTATGGACCTACGAGCAGTACGTC.

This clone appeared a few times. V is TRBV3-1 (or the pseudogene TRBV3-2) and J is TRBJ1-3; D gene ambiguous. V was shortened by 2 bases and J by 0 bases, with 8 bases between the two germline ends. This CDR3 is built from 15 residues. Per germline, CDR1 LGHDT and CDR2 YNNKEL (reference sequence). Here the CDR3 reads CASSQYGSSGNTIYF. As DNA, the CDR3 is TGTGCCAGCAGCCAATACGGGAGCTCTGGAAACACCATATATTTT.